This T cell receptor beta chain was sequenced for a study of cytomegalovirus exposure and HLA in healthy donors. PCR involved 60 Vbeta and 13 Jbeta primers. In the original processing: Unique TCR beta chains numbered around 80 million in a later analysis, with roughly 10 million shared. This table comes from immunoSEQ multiplex PCR, and its TCRdb copy is limited to in-frame clones, with some not included. V, J and clone size are those of that table, while D and trimming were read from the DNA. The sample shows under 120,000 clones, roughly 80% of them seen only once. The clonotype comes from a female donor in good health and CMV-seropositive. Sequenced input: PBMCs.

The CDR3 loop is CASNRGADGYTF. The CDR3 DNA sequence: TGTGCCTCCAACCGCGGGGCGGATGGCTACACCTTC. The chain joins TRBV2 to TRBJ1-2, with D perhaps TRBD1 (5 bases). Per the germline V gene, CDR1 is SNHLY and CDR2 is FYNNEI. Trimming removed 11 bases at V and 6 bases at J, with 16 bases between. The CDR3 is 12 amino acids.